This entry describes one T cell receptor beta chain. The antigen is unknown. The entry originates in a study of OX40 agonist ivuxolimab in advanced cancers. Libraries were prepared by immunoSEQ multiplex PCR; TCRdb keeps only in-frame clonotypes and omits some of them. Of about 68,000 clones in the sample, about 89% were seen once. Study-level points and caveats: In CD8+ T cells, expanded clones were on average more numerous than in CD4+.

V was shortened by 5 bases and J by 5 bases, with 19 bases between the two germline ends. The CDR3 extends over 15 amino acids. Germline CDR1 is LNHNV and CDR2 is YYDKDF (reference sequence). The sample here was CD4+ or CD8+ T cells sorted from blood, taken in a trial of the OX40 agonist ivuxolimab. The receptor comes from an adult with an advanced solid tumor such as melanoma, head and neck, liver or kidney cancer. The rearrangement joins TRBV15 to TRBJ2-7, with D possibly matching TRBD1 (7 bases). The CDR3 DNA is TGTGCCACCAGCCCTCTTACAGGGGAGGTCGACGAGCAGTACTTC. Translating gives CATSPLTGEVDEQYF.